What follows is one T cell receptor (beta chain) and its context. An end of the junction differs from the germline gene, which may be a read error. The sample originates from a study of control samples from healthy donors and cancer patients. Germline V gene lookup returns CDR1 SGHRS and CDR2 YFSETQ. The CDR3 spans 12 residues. Assay used: immunoSEQ multiplex PCR; TCRdb lists only in-frame clones, some missing. Here the sample spans tens of thousands of clones, around nine tenths being singletons. Input material: blood. The receptor comes from a woman in her sixties or seventies in good health. V gene TRBV5-1 combines with J gene TRBJ2-5; D might be TRBD1 (6 bases). CDR3 nucleotides: TGCGCCGGCAGCTTACAGGGAGAGACCCAGTACTTC. This sequence encodes CAGSLQGETQYF.